These T cell receptor beta chains were read from a single sample in a study of blood T cell repertoires in COVID-19. Sequencing was performed with immunoSEQ multiplex PCR; in TCRdb, only in-frame clones are kept and a portion is missing. The repertoire holds 390,000 or so clones, with roughly 90% as singletons. The sample consisted of peripheral blood. The receptor source for this set is a woman under 40 with COVID-19, enrolled during active disease. CDR3s include the opening cysteine and the closing phenylalanine or tryptophan. D genes are given only for firm matches. The listing skips clone size in some rows; elsewhere it reads once, few, many or a size class.

cdr3_nt: TGTGCCATCAGTGACCCCACTACAGGGTCTACCTACGAGCAGTACTTC; cdr3_aa: CAISDPTTGSTYEQYF; cdr3_length: 16; clone_size: -; v_call: TRBV10-3; d_call: -; j_call: TRBJ2-7
cdr3_nt: TGTGCCAGCAGTTACTCATGGAGGGTAGGAGAGACCCAGTACTTC; cdr3_aa: CASSYSWRVGETQYF; cdr3_length: 15; clone_size: -; v_call: TRBV6-5; d_call: -; j_call: TRBJ2-5
cdr3_nt: TGTGCCAGCAGCTTAGTAAGCCGGACTAGCGTAAACAATGAGCAGTTCTTC; cdr3_aa: CASSLVSRTSVNNEQFF; cdr3_length: 17; clone_size: -; v_call: TRBV7-2; d_call: TRBD2; j_call: TRBJ2-1
cdr3_nt: TGCGCCAGCAGCATAAAGGGGGGGAATGAAAAACTGTTTTTT; cdr3_aa: CASSIKGGNEKLFF; cdr3_length: 14; clone_size: -; v_call: TRBV5-1; d_call: -; j_call: TRBJ1-4
cdr3_nt: TGTGCCAGCAGCTCCCGGAGGGGGCGGGAAGCTTTCTTT; cdr3_aa: CASSSRRGREAFF; cdr3_length: 13; clone_size: -; v_call: TRBV11-3; d_call: TRBD1; j_call: TRBJ1-1
cdr3_nt: TGTGCCAGCAGCCAACTGAATGAAAAACTGTTTTTT; cdr3_aa: CASSQLNEKLFF; cdr3_length: 12; clone_size: -; v_call: TRBV28; d_call: -; j_call: TRBJ1-4
cdr3_nt: TGTGCCAGCTCACCAGTGACAAGTCCCCTTAGCTCTGGAAACACCATATATTTT; cdr3_aa: CASSPVTSPLSSGNTIYF; cdr3_length: 18; clone_size: -; v_call: TRBV18; d_call: -; j_call: TRBJ1-3
cdr3_nt: TGTGCCAGCAGTCGAACAGGGGGGACTGAAGCTTTCTTT; cdr3_aa: CASSRTGGTEAFF; cdr3_length: 13; clone_size: -; v_call: TRBV6-5; d_call: TRBD1; j_call: TRBJ1-1
cdr3_nt: TGTGCCAGCAGTCCGATTCACAGGGGGTCTTTGGATAATTCACCCCTCCACTTT; cdr3_aa: CASSPIHRGSLDNSPLHF; cdr3_length: 18; clone_size: once; v_call: TRBV28; d_call: TRBD1; j_call: TRBJ1-6
cdr3_nt: TGCAGCGTTGAAGAACCACAGGGGCGCATCTATGGCTACACCTTC; cdr3_aa: CSVEEPQGRIYGYTF; cdr3_length: 15; clone_size: -; v_call: TRBV29-1; d_call: TRBD1; j_call: TRBJ1-2